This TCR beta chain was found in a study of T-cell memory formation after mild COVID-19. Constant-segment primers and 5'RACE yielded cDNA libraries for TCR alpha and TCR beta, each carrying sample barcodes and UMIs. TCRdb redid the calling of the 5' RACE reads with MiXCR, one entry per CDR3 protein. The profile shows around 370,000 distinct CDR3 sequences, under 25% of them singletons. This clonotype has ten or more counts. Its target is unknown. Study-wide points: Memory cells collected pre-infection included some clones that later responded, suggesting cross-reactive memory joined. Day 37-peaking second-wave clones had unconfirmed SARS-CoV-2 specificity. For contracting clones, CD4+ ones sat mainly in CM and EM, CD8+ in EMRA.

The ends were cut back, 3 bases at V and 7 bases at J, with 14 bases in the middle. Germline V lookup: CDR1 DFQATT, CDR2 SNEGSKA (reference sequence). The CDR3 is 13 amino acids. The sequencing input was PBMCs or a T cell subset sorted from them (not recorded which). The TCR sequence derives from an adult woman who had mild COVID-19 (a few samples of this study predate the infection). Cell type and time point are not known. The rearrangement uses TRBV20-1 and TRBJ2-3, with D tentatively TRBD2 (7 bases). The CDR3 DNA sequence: TGCAGTGCTAGGGGGGGGGGCCGCTATACGCAGTATTTT. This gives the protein CSARGGGRYTQYF.